Given below is one TCR beta chain in context. This specimen comes from a study of blood T cell repertoires in COVID-19. Study-level background: Researchers got acute and convalescent COVID-19 samples from the United States, Italy and Spain.

This CDR3 comprises 14 residues. Germline V CDR1 and CDR2: LGHNA, YSLEER. V was cut by 5 bases and J by 5 bases, with 14 bases left in between. Generated by immunoSEQ multiplex PCR, the TCRdb table keeps only in-frame clones and is missing some. The table shows roughly 80,000 clones, with more than 90% occurring only once. The sequence came from a woman aged 80 or over with active or convalescent COVID-19. The rearrangement uses TRBV4-3 and TRBJ2-3, with TRBD2 as a possible D gene (6 bases). Sequenced material: peripheral blood. As DNA, the CDR3 is TGCGCCAGCAGCTTAAGGCGGGGCGAAGATACGCAGTATTTT. This gives the protein CASSLRRGEDTQYF.